The 10 T cell receptor beta chains below were found in one sample sequenced in a study of post-analysis software for immune sequencing data (dated by TCRdb to 2015 to 2017). Study-wide conclusions, independent of this receptor: About 5 TRBV segments, including TRBV5-6, TRBV5-1 and TRBV20-1, were significantly more frequent in patients than controls.

To prepare the library, PCR was applied. Sequencer: Illumina HiSeq 2500. To reduce PCR and sequencing biases, unique molecular identifiers were incorporated into the TCR beta cDNA libraries. The raw public reads went through TCRdb reprocessing: fastp at Q25, MiXCR clone calling, in-frame beta chains kept. Rows are unified per CDR3 protein, each entry keeping the most common DNA and genes. This sample is represented by hundreds of thousands of distinct CDR3 sequences; approximately 57% of them were singletons. Together, the top ten hold around 4.5% of the sample. These receptors' targets are unknown. Sequencing was performed on blood. Every receptor here comes from a girl under 18 with multiple sclerosis.

The sample holds a few counts of this clonotype. This chain joins TRBV29-1 and TRBJ2-1, with D tentatively TRBD1 or TRBD2 (5 bases each). The V end lost 4 bases, the J end lost 9 bases, and 16 bases lay between the germline ends. CDR1 and CDR2 from the germline V gene are SQVTM and ANQGSEA. The CDR3 is made up of 13 amino acids. CDR3 nucleotides: TGCAGCGTTGTGCCCGGGACCGTCGGTGAGCAGTTCTTC. This sequence encodes CSVVPGTVGEQFF.

This clonotype came up once. The rearrangement uses TRBV11-2 and TRBJ2-7, with D perhaps matching TRBD1 (6 bases). Trimming left V 5 bases short and J 3 bases short, with 17 bases between. Germline CDR1 SGHAT, CDR2 FQNNGV. CDR3 length: 15 amino acids. The CDR3 loop reads CASSPTTDRFYEQYF. DNA for the CDR3: TGTGCCAGCAGCCCAACCACGGACAGATTCTACGAGCAGTACTTC.

This chain connects TRBV3-1 to TRBJ2-1, with 9 bases matching TRBD2. CDR1 and CDR2 from the germline V gene are LGHDT and YNNKEL (reference sequence). This CDR3 is built from 15 residues. After removal of 0 bases from V and 9 bases from J, the junction contained 6 bases not matched to a gene. CDR3 residues: CASSQDPGLAAEQFF. CDR3 nucleotide sequence: TGTGCCAGCAGCCAAGATCCGGGACTAGCTGCTGAGCAGTTCTTC.

The J gene is TRBJ2-7, the V gene TRBV29-1, with TRBD1 matching over 8 bases. The germline V gene has CDR1 SQVTM and CDR2 ANQGSEA. The CDR3 has 13 residues. The trim removed 3 bases at V and 5 bases at J, leaving 6 bases unmatched. The CDR3 here is CSVEGGQDNEQYF. The CDR3 DNA reads as TGCAGCGTTGAGGGGGGACAGGACAACGAGCAGTACTTC.

This clonotype was seen a few times. This chain joins TRBV20-1 and TRBJ2-5; the match to TRBD2 covers 8 bases. Germline V gene lookup returns CDR1 DFQATT and CDR2 SNEGSKA (reference sequence). The CDR3 covers 13 residues. The DNA of the CDR3 is TGCAGATGTGGTAATAGCGGGAAAGAGACCCAGTACTTC. Its translation: CRCGNSGKETQYF.

This clonotype is a singleton in its sample. The genes are TRBV20-1 and TRBJ2-1, with 10 bases fitting TRBD2. The V gene end was trimmed by 7 bases and the J gene end by 8 bases; junction bases not matched to a gene: 5. Germline loops: CDR1 DFQATT, CDR2 SNEGSKA (reference sequence). The CDR3 extends over 12 amino acids. Here the CDR3 reads CSVPSGSYEQFF. DNA for the CDR3: TGCAGTGTCCCTAGCGGGAGCTATGAGCAGTTCTTC.

The chain carries TRBV29-1 and TRBJ2-2; 8 bases are a match to TRBD2. Per the germline V gene, CDR1 is SQVTM and CDR2 is ANQGSEA. The CDR3 consists of 15 residues. The V gene end was trimmed by 7 bases and the J gene end by 1 base; junction bases not matched to a gene: 8. CDR3 amino acids: CSATILAVNTGELFF. CDR3 in DNA: TGCAGCGCCACCATACTAGCGGTGAACACCGGGGAGCTGTTTTTT.

A few counts support this clonotype. This rearrangement joins TRBV20-1 to TRBJ2-7; no clear D. V was clipped by 2 bases and J by 0 bases, with 8 bases between them. The germline V gene encodes CDR1 DFQATT and CDR2 SNEGSKA (reference sequence). This CDR3 is built from 13 residues. The CDR3 loop reads CSARPPSSYEQYF. CDR3 coding DNA: TGCAGTGCTAGACCCCCCAGCTCCTACGAGCAGTACTTC.

The chain has TRBV12-3 or TRBV12-4 and TRBJ2-7; 11 nucleotides match TRBD2. This CDR3 spans 15 amino acids. J lost 2 bases, V lost 6 bases, and 6 bases had no gene match. This CDR3 is CASSLTSGIPYEQYF. The CDR3 nucleotides are TGTGCCAGCAGCCTGACTAGCGGGATTCCCTACGAGCAGTACTTC.

CDR3 DNA: TGTGCCAGCAGCAACTTCGGACAGGGAAGGAACACAGATACGCAGTATTTT. Protein: CASSNFGQGRNTDTQYF. The chain uses TRBV5-4 and TRBJ2-3, with 8 nucleotides matching TRBD1. Germline CDR1 is SGHNT and CDR2 is YYREEE (reference sequence). This CDR3 region has 17 residues. J lost 2 bases, V lost 4 bases, and 12 bases had no gene match.